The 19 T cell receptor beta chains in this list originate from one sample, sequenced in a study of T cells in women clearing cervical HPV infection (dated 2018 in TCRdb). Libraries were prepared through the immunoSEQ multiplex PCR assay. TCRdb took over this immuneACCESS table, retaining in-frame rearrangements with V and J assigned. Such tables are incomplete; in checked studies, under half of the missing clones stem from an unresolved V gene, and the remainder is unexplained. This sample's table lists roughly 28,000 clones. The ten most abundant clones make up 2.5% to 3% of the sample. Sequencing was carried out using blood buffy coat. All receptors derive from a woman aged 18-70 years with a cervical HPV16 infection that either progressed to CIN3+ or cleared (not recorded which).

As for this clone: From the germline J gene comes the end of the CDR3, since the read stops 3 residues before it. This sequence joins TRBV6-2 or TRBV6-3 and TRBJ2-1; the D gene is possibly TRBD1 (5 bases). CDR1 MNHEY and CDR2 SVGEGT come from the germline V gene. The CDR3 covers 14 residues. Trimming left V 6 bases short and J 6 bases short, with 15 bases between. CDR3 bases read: TGTGCCAGCAGGGAGACTGGGGCCCCCAATGAG. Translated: CASRETGAPNE. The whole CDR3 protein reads CASRETGAPNEQFF.

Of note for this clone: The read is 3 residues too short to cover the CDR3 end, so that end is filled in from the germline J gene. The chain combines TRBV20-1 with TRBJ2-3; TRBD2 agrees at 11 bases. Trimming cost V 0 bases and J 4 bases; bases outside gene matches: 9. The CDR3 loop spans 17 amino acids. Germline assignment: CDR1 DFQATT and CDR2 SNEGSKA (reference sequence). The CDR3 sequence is CSARDRLTSGSSDTQYF. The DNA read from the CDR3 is TGCAGTGCTAGAGATCGGCTCACTAGCGGGAGTTCAGATACG.

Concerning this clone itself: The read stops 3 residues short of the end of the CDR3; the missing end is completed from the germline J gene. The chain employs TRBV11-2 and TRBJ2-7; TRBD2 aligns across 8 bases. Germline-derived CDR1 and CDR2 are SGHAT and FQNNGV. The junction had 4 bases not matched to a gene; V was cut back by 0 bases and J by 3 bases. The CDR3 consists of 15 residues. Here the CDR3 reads CASSLERGGRYEQYF. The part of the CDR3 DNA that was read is TGTGCCAGCAGCTTAGAGCGCGGGGGGCGCTACGAG.

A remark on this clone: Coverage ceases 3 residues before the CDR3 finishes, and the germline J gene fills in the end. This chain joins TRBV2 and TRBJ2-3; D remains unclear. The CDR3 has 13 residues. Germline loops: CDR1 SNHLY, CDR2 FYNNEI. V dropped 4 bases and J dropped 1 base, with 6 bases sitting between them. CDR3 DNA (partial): TGTGCCAGCAGTGTTCCCGGCACAGATACG. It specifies CASSVPGTDT. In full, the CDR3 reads CASSVPGTDTQYF.

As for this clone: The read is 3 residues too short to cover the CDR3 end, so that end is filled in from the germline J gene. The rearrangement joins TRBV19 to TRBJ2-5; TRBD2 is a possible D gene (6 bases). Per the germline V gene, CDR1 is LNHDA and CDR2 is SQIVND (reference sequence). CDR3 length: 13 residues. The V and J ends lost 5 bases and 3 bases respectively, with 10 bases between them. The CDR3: CASSPWGEETQYF. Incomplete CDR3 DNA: TGTGCCAGTAGTCCTTGGGGGGAAGAGACC.

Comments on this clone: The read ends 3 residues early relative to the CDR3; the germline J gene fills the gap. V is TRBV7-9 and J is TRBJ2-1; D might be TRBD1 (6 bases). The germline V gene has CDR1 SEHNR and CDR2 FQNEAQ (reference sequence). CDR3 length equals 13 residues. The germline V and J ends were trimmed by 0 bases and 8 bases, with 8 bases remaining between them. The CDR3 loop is CASSLAGAHEQFF. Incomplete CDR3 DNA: TGTGCCAGCAGCTTAGCGGGGGCCCATGAG.

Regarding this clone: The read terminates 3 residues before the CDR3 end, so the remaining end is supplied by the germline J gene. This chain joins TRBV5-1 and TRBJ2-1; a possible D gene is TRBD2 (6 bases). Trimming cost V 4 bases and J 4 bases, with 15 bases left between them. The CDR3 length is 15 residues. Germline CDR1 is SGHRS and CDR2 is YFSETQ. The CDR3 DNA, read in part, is TGCGCCAGCAGCCCAGCCGGGACTCTATACAATGAG. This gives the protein CASSPAGTLYNE. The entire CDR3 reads CASSPAGTLYNEQFF.

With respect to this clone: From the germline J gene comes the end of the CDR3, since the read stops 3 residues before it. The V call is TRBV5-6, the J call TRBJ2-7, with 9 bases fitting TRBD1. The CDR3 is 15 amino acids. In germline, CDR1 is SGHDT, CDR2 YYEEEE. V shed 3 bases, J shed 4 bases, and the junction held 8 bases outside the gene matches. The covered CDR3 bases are TGTGCCAGCAGCTCCGTGGACAGGGGTGGATACGAG. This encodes CASSSVDRGGYE. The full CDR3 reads CASSSVDRGGYEQYF.

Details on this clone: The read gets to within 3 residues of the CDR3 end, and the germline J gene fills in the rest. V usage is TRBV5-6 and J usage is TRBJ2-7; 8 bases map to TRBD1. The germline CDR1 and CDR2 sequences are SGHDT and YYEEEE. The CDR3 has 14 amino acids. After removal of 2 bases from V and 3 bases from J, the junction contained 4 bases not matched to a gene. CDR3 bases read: TGTGCCAGCAGCTTCGGGACAGGAAACTACGAG. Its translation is CASSFGTGNYE. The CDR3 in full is CASSFGTGNYEQYF.

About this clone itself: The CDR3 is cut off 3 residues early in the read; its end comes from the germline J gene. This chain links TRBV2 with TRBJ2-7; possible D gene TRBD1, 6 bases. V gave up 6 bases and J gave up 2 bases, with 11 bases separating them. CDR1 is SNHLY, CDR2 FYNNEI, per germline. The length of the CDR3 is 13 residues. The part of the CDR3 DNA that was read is TGTGCCAGCAGCCGACAGGCCACCTACGAG. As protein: CASSRQATYE. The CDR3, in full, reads CASSRQATYEQYF.

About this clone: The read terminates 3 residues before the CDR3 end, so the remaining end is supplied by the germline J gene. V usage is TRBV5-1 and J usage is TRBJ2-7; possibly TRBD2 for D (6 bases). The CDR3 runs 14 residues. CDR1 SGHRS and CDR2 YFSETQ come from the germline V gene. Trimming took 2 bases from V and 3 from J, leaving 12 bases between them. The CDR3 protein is CASSFGGVVYEQYF. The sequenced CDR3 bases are TGCGCCAGCAGCTTCGGAGGGGTCGTCTACGAG.

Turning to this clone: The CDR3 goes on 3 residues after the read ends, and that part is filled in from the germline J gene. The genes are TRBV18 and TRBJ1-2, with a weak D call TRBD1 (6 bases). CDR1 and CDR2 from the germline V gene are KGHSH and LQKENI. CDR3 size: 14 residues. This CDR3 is CASSPVDRKYDYTF. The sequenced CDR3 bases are TGTGCCAGCTCACCAGTGGACAGAAAGTACGAC.

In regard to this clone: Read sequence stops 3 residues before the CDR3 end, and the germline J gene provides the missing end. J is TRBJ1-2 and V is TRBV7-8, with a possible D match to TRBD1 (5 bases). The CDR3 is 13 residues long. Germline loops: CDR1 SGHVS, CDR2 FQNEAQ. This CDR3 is CASSLSGKGGYTF. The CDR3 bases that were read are TGTGCCAGCAGCTTATCAGGGAAGGGCGGC. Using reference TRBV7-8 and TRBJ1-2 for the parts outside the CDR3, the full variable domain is GAGVSQSPRYKVAKRGQDVALRCDPISGHVSLFWYQQALGQGPEFLTYFQNEAQLDKSGLPSDRFFAERPEGSVSTLKIQRTQQEDSAVYLCASSLSGKGGYTFGSGTRLTVV.

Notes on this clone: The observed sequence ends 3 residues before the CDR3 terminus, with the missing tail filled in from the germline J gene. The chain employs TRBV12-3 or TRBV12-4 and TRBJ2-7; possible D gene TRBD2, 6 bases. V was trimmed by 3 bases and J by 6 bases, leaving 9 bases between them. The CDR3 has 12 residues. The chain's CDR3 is CASSFAGLEQYF. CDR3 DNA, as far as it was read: TGTGCCAGCAGTTTTGCGGGGCTCGAG.

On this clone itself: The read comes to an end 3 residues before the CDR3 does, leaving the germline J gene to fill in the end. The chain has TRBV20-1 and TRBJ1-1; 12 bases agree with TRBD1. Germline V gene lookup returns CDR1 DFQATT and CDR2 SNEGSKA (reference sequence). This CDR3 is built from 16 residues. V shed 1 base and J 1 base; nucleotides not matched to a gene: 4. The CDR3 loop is CSARAGTGGGNTEAFF. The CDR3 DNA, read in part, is TGCAGTGCTAGAGCAGGGACAGGGGGCGGGAACACTGAA.

This CDR3 is CASSRQGGSPLHF. CDR3 DNA, as far as it was read: TGTGCCAGCAGCAGACAGGGGGGTTCACCC. This rearrangement joins TRBV5-6 to TRBJ1-6, with 9 bases aligning to TRBD1. The read ends 3 residues early relative to the CDR3; the germline J gene fills the gap. CDR3 length: 13 amino acids. Trimming took 4 bases from V and 9 from J; bases not matched to a gene: 2. Germline values: CDR1 SGHDT, CDR2 YYEEEE.

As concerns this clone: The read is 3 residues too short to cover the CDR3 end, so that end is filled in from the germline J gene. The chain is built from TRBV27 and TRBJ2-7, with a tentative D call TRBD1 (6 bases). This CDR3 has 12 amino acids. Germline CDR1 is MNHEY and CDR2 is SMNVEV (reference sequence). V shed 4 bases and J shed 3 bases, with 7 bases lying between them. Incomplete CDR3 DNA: TGTGCCAGCAGTTCGGACAGCTACGAG. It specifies CASSSDSYE. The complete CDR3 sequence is CASSSDSYEQYF.

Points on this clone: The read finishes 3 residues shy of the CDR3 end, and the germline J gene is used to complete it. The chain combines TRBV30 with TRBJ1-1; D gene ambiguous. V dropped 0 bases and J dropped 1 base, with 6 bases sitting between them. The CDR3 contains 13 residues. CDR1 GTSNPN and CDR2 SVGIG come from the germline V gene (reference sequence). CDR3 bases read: TGTGCCTGGAGTGTCCGTCGGAACACTGAA. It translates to CAWSVRRNTE. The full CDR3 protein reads CAWSVRRNTEAFF.

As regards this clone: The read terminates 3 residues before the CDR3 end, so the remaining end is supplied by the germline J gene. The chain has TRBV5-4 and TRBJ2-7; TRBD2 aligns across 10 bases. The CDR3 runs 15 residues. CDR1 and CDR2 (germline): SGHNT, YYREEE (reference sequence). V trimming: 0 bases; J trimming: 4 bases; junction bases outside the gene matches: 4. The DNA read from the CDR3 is TGTGCCAGCAGCTTGGCAGCTAGCGGGGGTTACGAG. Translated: CASSLAASGGYE. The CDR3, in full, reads CASSLAASGGYEQYF.